This T cell receptor beta chain was recovered during a study of follicular helper T cells after annual influenza vaccination. The data were produced by immunoSEQ multiplex PCR, yet TCRdb's version contains in-frame clones alone and is incomplete. Here the sample spans 12,000 to 15,000 clones, roughly 80% being singletons. Deletions cut 5 bases from V and 0 bases from J, with 14 bases between. The CDR3 covers 16 residues. Per the germline V gene, CDR1 is MNHNY and CDR2 is SVGAGI (reference sequence). Time point reported: 2014-2015 season, 7 days after vaccination. The receptor's source is an adult who received the influenza vaccine. The sample was CXCR5+ CD38- circulating T follicular helper cells from blood, taken 7 days after influenza vaccination. The sample's subset: circulating Tfh, non-naive CD4+CXCR5+PD-1+ (ICOS+CD38+ or ICOS-CD38-). The chain couples TRBV6-6 to TRBJ1-5; D is undetermined. The CDR3 DNA reads TGTGCCAGCAGTCGAATAGCTGGAGATAGCAATCAGCCCCAGCATTTT. Protein sequence: CASSRIAGDSNQPQHF.